This T cell receptor (beta chain) was sequenced during a study of T cell responses to AZD1222 COVID-19 vaccine. TCRdb keeps only in-frame clones here, not all; method: immunoSEQ multiplex PCR. The sample consists of 95,000 to 100,000 clones, roughly 86% of them appearing once. J was trimmed by 3 bases and V by 0 bases; bases with no gene match: 5. This CDR3 is 15 amino acids long. Germline values: CDR1 SGHRS, CDR2 YFSETQ. This sample comprised peripheral blood, obtained 28 days after the second AZD1222 dose. The clonotype comes from an adult who received the AZD1222 COVID-19 vaccine. The chain couples TRBV5-1 to TRBJ1-1; 7 bases line up with TRBD1. CDR3: CASSLGDREDTEAFF. The CDR3 nucleotides read TGCGCCAGCAGCTTGGGGGACAGAGAGGACACTGAAGCTTTCTTT.